The rows below give T cell receptor beta chains drawn from one sample of a study of Ad26.COV2.S vaccination and SARS-CoV-2 variants. Assay: immunoSEQ multiplex PCR; the TCRdb copy retains only in-frame clones and omits some. The table shows around 450,000 clones, with around nine tenths occurring only once. This specimen was peripheral blood, taken in a trial of Ad26.COV2.S vaccine versus placebo. The source of these receptors is a person aged 18-60 years who received the Ad26.COV2.S COVID-19 vaccine or a placebo. CDR3s include the opening cysteine and the closing phenylalanine or tryptophan. Fields, in order: D gene, clone size, J gene, V gene, CDR3 protein, CDR3 DNA. A D gene is named only where the DNA matches it firmly. Size values are once, few and many counts, or a class for expanded clones, and some rows have none.

TRBD1 once TRBJ2-5 TRBV30 CAWSPTGTGEETQYF TGTGCCTGGAGCCCTACCGGGACAGGGGAAGAGACCCAGTACTTC
NA NA TRBJ1-4 TRBV4-3 CASSQAFRSNEKLFF TGCGCCAGCAGCCAAGCCTTTCGGTCTAATGAAAAACTGTTTTTT
NA NA TRBJ1-1 TRBV9 CASSVGDTEAFF TGTGCCAGCAGCGTAGGTGACACTGAAGCTTTCTTT
TRBD2 NA TRBJ2-3 TRBV30 CAWTGTSDFTDTQYF TGTGCCTGGACTGGGACTAGCGATTTTACAGATACGCAGTATTTT
NA NA TRBJ2-7 TRBV14 CASSRRKGFSYEQYF TGTGCCAGCAGCCGGAGGAAGGGCTTCTCCTACGAGCAGTACTTC
NA NA TRBJ1-2 TRBV30 CAWSGGIYGYTF TGTGCCTGGAGCGGCGGAATCTATGGCTACACCTTC
NA NA TRBJ2-1 TRBV19 CASSYGSYNEQFF TGTGCCAGTAGTTACGGCAGTTACAATGAGCAGTTCTTC
NA once TRBJ2-7 TRBV6-5 CASSYSFGAYEQYF TGTGCCAGCAGTTACTCCTTCGGGGCCTACGAGCAGTACTTC
NA NA TRBJ1-6 TRBV18 CASSPKGSSYNSPLHF TGTGCCAGCTCACCAAAGGGGAGCTCCTATAATTCACCCCTCCACTTT
NA NA TRBJ2-5 TRBV7-6 CASSSPEDSQETQYF TGTGCCAGCAGCTCTCCTGAGGACAGCCAAGAGACCCAGTACTTC
NA NA TRBJ1-2 TRBV7-3 CASSLNSQVKFDGYTF TGTGCCAGCAGCTTAAATAGTCAGGTTAAGTTTGATGGCTACACCTTC
TRBD1 NA TRBJ1-5 TRBV28 CASSPPDRVYQPQHF TGTGCCAGCAGCCCGCCGGACAGGGTTTATCAGCCCCAGCATTTT
TRBD1 NA TRBJ1-1 TRBV4-1 CASRKQGAPEAFF TGCGCCAGCAGGAAACAGGGGGCCCCTGAAGCTTTCTTT
NA NA TRBJ1-1 TRBV10-3 CAIRGTNTEAFF TGTGCCATCAGGGGAACGAACACTGAAGCTTTCTTT
TRBD1 NA TRBJ2-1 TRBV2 CASRSGTGIEQFF TGTGCCAGCCGATCCGGGACAGGGATTGAGCAGTTCTTC
NA NA TRBJ2-3 TRBV2 CASSDGLWASGTDTQYF TGTGCCAGCAGTGATGGCTTGTGGGCTAGCGGCACAGATACGCAGTATTTT
TRBD1 once TRBJ1-2 TRBV5-1 CASSARPGQGNYGYTF TGCGCCAGCAGCGCCCGACCGGGACAGGGGAACTATGGCTACACCTTC
NA NA TRBJ2-2 TRBV6-2/TRBV6-3 CASSLGTHTGELFF TGTGCCAGCAGTTTGGGGACTCACACCGGGGAGCTGTTTTTT